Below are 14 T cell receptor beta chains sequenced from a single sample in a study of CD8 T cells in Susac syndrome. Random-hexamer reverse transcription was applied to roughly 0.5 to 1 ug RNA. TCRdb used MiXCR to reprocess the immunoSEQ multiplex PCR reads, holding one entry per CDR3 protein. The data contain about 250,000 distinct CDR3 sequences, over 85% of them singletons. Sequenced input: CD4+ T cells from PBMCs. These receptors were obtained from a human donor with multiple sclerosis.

The CDR3 coding sequence is TGTGCCAGCAGGCGACAGGGACCTGAAGCTTTCTTT. Protein product: CASRRQGPEAFF. This chain links TRBV2 with TRBJ1-1, with 7 bases fitting TRBD1. The CDR3 runs 12 residues. The junction had 4 bases not matched to a gene; V was cut back by 6 bases and J by 6 bases. Germline CDR1 is SNHLY and CDR2 is FYNNEI.

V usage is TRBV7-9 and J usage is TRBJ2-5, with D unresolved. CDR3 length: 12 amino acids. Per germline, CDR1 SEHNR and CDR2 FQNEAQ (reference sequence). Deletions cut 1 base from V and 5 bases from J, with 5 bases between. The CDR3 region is CASSLGKETQYF. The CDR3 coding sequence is TGTGCCAGCAGCTTAGGAAAGGAGACCCAGTACTTC.

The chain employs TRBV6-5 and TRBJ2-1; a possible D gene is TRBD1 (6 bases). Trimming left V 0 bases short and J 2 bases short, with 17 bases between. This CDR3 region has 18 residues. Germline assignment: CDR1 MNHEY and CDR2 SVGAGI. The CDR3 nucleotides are TGTGCCAGCAGTTACTCGCTGGTACAGGGTAACCCCTACAATGAGCAGTTCTTC. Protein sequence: CASSYSLVQGNPYNEQFF.

The CDR3 DNA reads as TGTGCCAGCTCGACTGTCTTAGGGCAAGAGACCCAGTACTTC. Its protein is CASSTVLGQETQYF. The chain is built from TRBV18 and TRBJ2-5; D ambiguous. The V end was cut by 6 bases, the J end by 2 bases, with 13 bases between. The CDR3 is 14 residues long. Germline CDR1 KGHSH, CDR2 LQKENI.

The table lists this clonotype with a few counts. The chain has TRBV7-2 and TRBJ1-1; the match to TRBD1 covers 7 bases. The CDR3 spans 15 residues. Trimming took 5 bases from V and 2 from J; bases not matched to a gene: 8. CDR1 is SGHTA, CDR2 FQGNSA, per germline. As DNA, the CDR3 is TGTGCCAGCAGCCGAACCACAGGGGCCAACACTGAAGCTTTCTTT. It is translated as CASSRTTGANTEAFF.

The CDR3 nucleotides are TGCAGTGCTAGGGTGAGCGGAGGGGGCACAGATACGCAGTATTTT. Its protein is CSARVSGGGTDTQYF. The rearrangement uses TRBV20-1 and TRBJ2-3, with D tentatively TRBD2 (6 bases). Germline CDR1 reads DFQATT; CDR2 reads SNEGSKA (reference sequence). With 3 bases removed from V and 1 base from J, the gap between germline ends came to 14 bases. This CDR3 contains 15 residues.

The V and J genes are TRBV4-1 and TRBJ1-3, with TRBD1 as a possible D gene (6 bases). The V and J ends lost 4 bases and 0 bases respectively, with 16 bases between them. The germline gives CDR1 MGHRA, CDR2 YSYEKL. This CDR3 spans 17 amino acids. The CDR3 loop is CASSRAGVVLSGNTIYF. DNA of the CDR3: TGCGCCAGCAGCCGGGCAGGGGTCGTCCTCTCTGGAAACACCATATATTTT.

The CDR3 DNA reads as TGTGCCAGCAGCTTACTAGCGGGAGCGGCAGATACGCAGTATTTT. Translating gives CASSLLAGAADTQYF. The chain joins TRBV7-3 to TRBJ2-3, with 10 bases lining up with TRBD2. After removal of 2 bases from V and 4 bases from J, the junction contained 3 bases not matched to a gene. Germline V lookup: CDR1 SGHTA, CDR2 FQGTGA. This CDR3 is 15 amino acids long. The variable domain in full, completed from reference TRBV7-3 and TRBJ2-3, reads GAGVSQTPSNKVTEKGKYVELRCDPISGHTALYWYRQSLGQGPEFLIYFQGTGAADDSGLPNDRFFAVRPEGSVSTLKIQRTERGDSAVYLCASSLLAGAADTQYFGPGTRLTVL.

CDR3 nucleotide sequence: TGTGCCAGCAGCCCCGGGACAGGGGCCTACGAGCAGTACGTC. This codes for CASSPGTGAYEQYV. The chain couples TRBV5-6 to TRBJ2-7, with TRBD1 identical over 10 bases. The CDR3 is made up of 14 amino acids. V lost 4 bases and J lost 2; bases outside the gene matches: 3. Germline CDR1 is SGHDT and CDR2 is YYEEEE.

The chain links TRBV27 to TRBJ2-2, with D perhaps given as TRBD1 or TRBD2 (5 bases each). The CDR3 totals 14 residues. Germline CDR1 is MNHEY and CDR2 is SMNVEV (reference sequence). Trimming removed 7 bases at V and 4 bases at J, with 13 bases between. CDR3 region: CASKLGRSTGELFF. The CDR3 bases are TGTGCCAGCAAGTTGGGACGTTCCACCGGGGAGCTGTTTTTT.

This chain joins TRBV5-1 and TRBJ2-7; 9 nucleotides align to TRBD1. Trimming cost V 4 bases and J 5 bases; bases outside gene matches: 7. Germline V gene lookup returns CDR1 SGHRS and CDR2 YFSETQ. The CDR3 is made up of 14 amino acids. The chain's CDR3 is CASSQGQGVDEQYF. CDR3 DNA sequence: TGCGCCAGCAGCCAGGGACAGGGTGTGGACGAGCAGTACTTC.

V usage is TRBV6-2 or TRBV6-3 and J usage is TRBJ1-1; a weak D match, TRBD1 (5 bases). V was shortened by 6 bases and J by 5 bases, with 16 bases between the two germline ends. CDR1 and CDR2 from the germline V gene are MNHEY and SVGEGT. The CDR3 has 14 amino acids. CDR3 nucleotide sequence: TGTGCCAGCAGAATCGGCGGGGGAGGAACTGAAGCTTTCTTT. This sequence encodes CASRIGGGGTEAFF.

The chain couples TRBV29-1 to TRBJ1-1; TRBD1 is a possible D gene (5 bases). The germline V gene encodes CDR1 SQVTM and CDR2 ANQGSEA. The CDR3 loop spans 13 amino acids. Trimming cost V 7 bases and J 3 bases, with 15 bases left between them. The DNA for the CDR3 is TGCAGCGGAACCGACAGAGGGGACACTGAAGCTTTCTTT. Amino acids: CSGTDRGDTEAFF. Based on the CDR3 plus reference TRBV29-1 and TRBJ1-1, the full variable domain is SAVISQKPSRDICQRGTSLTIQCQVDSQVTMMFWYRQQPGQSLTLIATANQGSEATYESGFVIDKFPISRPNLTFSTLTVSNMSPEDSSIYLCSGTDRGDTEAFFGQGTRLTVV.

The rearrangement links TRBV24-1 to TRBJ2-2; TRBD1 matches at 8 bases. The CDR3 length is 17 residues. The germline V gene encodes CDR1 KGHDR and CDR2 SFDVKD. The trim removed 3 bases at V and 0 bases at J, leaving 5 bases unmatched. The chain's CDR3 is CATSDHRTGTNTGELFF. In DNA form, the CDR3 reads TGTGCCACCAGTGATCACAGGACAGGGACGAACACCGGGGAGCTGTTTTTT.